These 20 T cell receptor beta chains were sequenced from one sample in a study of graft-versus-host responses after intestinal transplantation. Antigens for these TCRs are unknown. The protocol was immunoSEQ multiplex PCR, while the TCRdb copy is restricted to in-frame clones and leaves out a portion. The table shows under 90,000 clones, with approximately 90% occurring only once. The sequencing used unstimulated CD4+ T cells sorted from spleen or lymph node cells, collected before transplant. The receptors originated from a human donor who was the organ donor for an intestinal transplant.

This clone was observed once. The chain employs TRBV9 and TRBJ2-1; 9 positions agree with TRBD1. The CDR3 covers 15 residues. The trim removed 4 bases at V and 4 bases at J, leaving 6 bases unmatched. CDR1 and CDR2 (germline): SGDLS, YYNGEE. This chain's CDR3 is CASSPEGTGYNEQFF. DNA of the CDR3: TGTGCCAGCAGCCCAGAGGGGACAGGGTACAATGAGCAGTTCTTC.

V is TRBV2 and J is TRBJ1-1, with D unclear. The CDR3 spans 15 residues. Trimming left V 8 bases short and J 5 bases short, with 21 bases between. Germline lookup yields CDR1 SNHLY and CDR2 FYNNEI. The DNA of the CDR3 is TGTGCCAGCGTTTTAGAGGGCAGTTGGAGGACTGAAGCTTTCTTT. As protein: CASVLEGSWRTEAFF.

The chain uses TRBV29-1 and TRBJ2-7; D perhaps matches TRBD2 (6 bases). The germline gives CDR1 SQVTM, CDR2 ANQGSEA. The CDR3 consists of 15 residues. V gave up 6 bases and J gave up 0 bases, with 18 bases separating them. CDR3: CSVPIFSGLSYEQYF. DNA for the CDR3: TGCAGCGTCCCAATCTTCAGCGGGCTCTCCTACGAGCAGTACTTC.

This rearrangement joins TRBV10-3 to TRBJ1-4; 10 nucleotides match TRBD1. This CDR3 contains 14 residues. CDR1 and CDR2 from the germline V gene are ENHRY and SYGVKD. Germline trimming cut 7 bases from V and 8 bases from J; bases unmatched to any gene: 7. The CDR3 region has the DNA TGTGCCATCAAGCCGGGACAGGGGAACGAAAAACTGTTTTTT. Its protein is CAIKPGQGNEKLFF.

The chain is built from TRBV10-3 and TRBJ1-6; D call uncertain. This CDR3 has 16 residues. Germline CDR1 and CDR2: ENHRY and SYGVKD. V lost 1 base and J 6 bases, leaving 13 bases between the germline ends. In DNA form, the CDR3 reads TGTGCCATCAGTGAGTTTTTGGAGGCGGGTAATTCACCCCTCCACTTT. As protein: CAISEFLEAGNSPLHF.

With respect to this clone: An end of the junction differs from the germline gene, which may be a read error. The rearrangement joins TRBV29-1 to TRBJ1-2; 9 nucleotides line up with TRBD1. CDR3 length: 12 amino acids. CDR1 and CDR2 (germline): SQVTM, ANQGSEA. This chain's CDR3 is CSVKDRGSDDPF. The DNA of the CDR3 is TGCAGCGTCAAGGACAGGGGATCCGACGATCCGTTC.

The chain has TRBV4-2 and TRBJ2-6; a weak D match, TRBD1 (5 bases). The V end was cut by 0 bases, the J end by 0 bases, with 9 bases between. There are 17 residues in the CDR3. CDR1 LGHNA and CDR2 YNFKEQ come from the germline V gene. The CDR3 loop reads CASSQDRQGSGANVLTF. CDR3 DNA sequence: TGTGCCAGCAGCCAAGATCGCCAGGGCTCTGGGGCCAACGTCCTGACTTTC.

The V and J genes are TRBV7-3 and TRBJ1-2; tentatively, D is TRBD1 (5 bases). CDR3 length: 16 amino acids. Germline CDR1 and CDR2: SGHTA and FQGTGA. V shed 8 bases and J shed 4 bases, with 23 bases lying between them. The CDR3 protein is CASPHGRRYGGYGYTF. In nucleotides, the CDR3 is TGTGCCAGCCCCCATGGCAGGAGGTACGGGGGCTATGGCTACACCTTC.

V gene TRBV5-1 combines with J gene TRBJ2-7; 9 bases align to TRBD2. The CDR3 is 12 amino acids. The germline CDR1 and CDR2 sequences are SGHRS and YFSETQ. V lost 7 bases, J lost 12 bases, and 11 bases stayed unmatched. DNA of the CDR3: TGCGCCAGCGCGGGGACTAGCACGACGTGGTACTTC. Amino acids: CASAGTSTTWYF.

The V call is TRBV7-2, the J call TRBJ2-3; 7 bases are a match to TRBD1. V lost 6 bases and J lost 4; bases outside the gene matches: 4. Per the germline V gene, CDR1 is SGHTA and CDR2 is FQGNSA. This CDR3 comprises 13 residues. The CDR3 loop reads CASRRTGADTQYF. The DNA of the CDR3 is TGTGCCAGCAGACGAACAGGGGCAGATACGCAGTATTTT. Supplemented by reference TRBV7-2 and TRBJ2-3, the full variable domain reads GAGVSQSPSNKVTEKGKDVELRCDPISGHTALYWYRQSLGQGLEFLIYFQGNSAPDKSGLPSDRFSAERTGGSVSTLTIQRTQQEDSAVYLCASRRTGADTQYFGPGTRLTVL.

This chain links TRBV5-4 with TRBJ2-2; D is unclear. Trimming stripped 6 bases from V and 8 bases from J, with 11 bases between. CDR1 is SGHNT, CDR2 YYREEE, per germline (reference sequence). The CDR3 consists of 12 residues. The CDR3 nucleotides read TGTGCCAGCACCAACGCCCGGGGGGAGCTGTTTTTT. Amino acid sequence: CASTNARGELFF.

This rearrangement joins TRBV29-1 to TRBJ1-2, with 7 nucleotides matching TRBD1. Germline lookup yields CDR1 SQVTM and CDR2 ANQGSEA. This CDR3 comprises 14 residues. The V and J ends lost 6 bases and 0 bases, in that order; junction bases with no gene match: 7. The CDR3 region is CSVNAGTANYGYTF. The CDR3 DNA follows: TGCAGCGTGAACGCAGGGACAGCTAACTATGGCTACACCTTC.

Concerning this clone itself: The junction differs from germline at one of its ends, possibly a read error. This same CDR3 is encoded by further DNA sequences in the sample. The V call is TRBV10-3, the J call TRBJ1-1; 8 bases fit TRBD1. Germline V gives CDR1 ENHRY, CDR2 SYGVKD. CDR3 length: 14 residues. The CDR3 protein is CAISVQGANTEAFF. In DNA, the CDR3 is TGTGCCATCAGTGTGCAGGGGGCAAACACCGAAGCTTTCTTT.

This chain links TRBV7-3 with TRBJ2-3; 13 bases agree with TRBD2. J gave up 6 bases and V 4 bases, and 4 bases lay outside the gene matches. Per germline, CDR1 SGHTA and CDR2 FQGTGA. The CDR3 extends over 15 amino acids. The CDR3 here is CASSWTSGGEDTQYF. Written as DNA, the CDR3 is TGTGCCAGCAGCTGGACTAGCGGGGGAGAGGATACGCAGTATTTT.

The rearrangement uses TRBV7-2 and TRBJ2-1; TRBD2 matches at 9 bases. CDR1 is SGHTA, CDR2 FQGNSA, per germline. V shed 2 bases, J shed 4 bases, and the junction held 0 bases outside the gene matches. The CDR3 spans 14 residues. DNA for the CDR3: TGTGCCAGCAGCTTACTAGCGGGATACAATGAGCAGTTCTTC. Its protein is CASSLLAGYNEQFF.

This chain connects TRBV29-1 to TRBJ1-1; D call uncertain. Germline V lookup: CDR1 SQVTM, CDR2 ANQGSEA. The CDR3 extends over 13 amino acids. V was cut by 6 bases and J by 0 bases, with 11 bases left in between. The CDR3 DNA reads as TGCAGCGTCGAGCCTACGATGAACACTGAAGCTTTCTTT. Its translation: CSVEPTMNTEAFF.

The chain couples TRBV4-1 to TRBJ2-1; D might be TRBD1 (6 bases). Looked up from germline, CDR1 is MGHRA and CDR2 is YSYEKL. The V end was cut by 1 base, the J end by 13 bases, with 17 bases between. This CDR3 has 14 residues. The CDR3 region is CASSQVGQGPNQFF. For the CDR3, the DNA is TGCGCCAGCAGCCAAGTTGGGCAGGGGCCGAATCAGTTCTTC.

The V and J genes are TRBV6-6 and TRBJ1-5; D remains ambiguous. The germline V gene has CDR1 MNHNY and CDR2 SVGAGI (reference sequence). CDR3 length: 12 residues. V was shortened by 3 bases and J by 10 bases, with 10 bases between the two germline ends. The chain's CDR3 is CASSYGDFPQHF. CDR3 bases: TGTGCCAGCAGTTATGGTGACTTTCCCCAGCATTTT.

The chain couples TRBV19 to TRBJ2-7; the match to TRBD2 covers 11 bases. V lost 5 bases and J lost 0; bases outside the gene matches: 3. CDR3 size: 15 residues. Germline V gene lookup returns CDR1 LNHDA and CDR2 SQIVND (reference sequence). For the CDR3, the DNA is TGTGCCAGTAGTCGACTAGCGGGGAGCTCCTACGAGCAGTACTTC. Amino acid sequence: CASSRLAGSSYEQYF.

The rearrangement links TRBV6-1 to TRBJ1-6, with 7 bases aligning to TRBD1. With V trimmed by 7 bases and J by 5 bases, 5 bases remained unmatched. This CDR3 is 14 amino acids long. Germline V gives CDR1 MNHNS, CDR2 SASEGT. CDR3 amino acids: CASTLGQDNSPLHF. CDR3 coding DNA: TGTGCCAGCACCCTCGGACAGGATAATTCACCCCTCCACTTT.